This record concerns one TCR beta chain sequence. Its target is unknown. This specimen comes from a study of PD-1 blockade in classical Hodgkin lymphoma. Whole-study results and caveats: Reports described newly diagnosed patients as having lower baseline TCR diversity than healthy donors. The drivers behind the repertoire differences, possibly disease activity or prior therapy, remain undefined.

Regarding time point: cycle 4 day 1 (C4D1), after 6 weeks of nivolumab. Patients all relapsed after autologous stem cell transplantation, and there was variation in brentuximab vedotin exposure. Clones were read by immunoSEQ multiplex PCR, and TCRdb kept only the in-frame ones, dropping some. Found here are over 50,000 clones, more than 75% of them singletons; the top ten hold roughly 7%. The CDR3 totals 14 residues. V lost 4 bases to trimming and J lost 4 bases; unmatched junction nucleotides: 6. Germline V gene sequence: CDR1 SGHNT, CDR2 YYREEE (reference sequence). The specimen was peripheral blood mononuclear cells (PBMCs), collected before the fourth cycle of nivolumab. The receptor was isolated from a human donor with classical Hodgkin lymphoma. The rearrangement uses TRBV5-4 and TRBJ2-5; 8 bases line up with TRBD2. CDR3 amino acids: CASSTLAGLETQYF. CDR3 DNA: TGTGCCAGCAGCACCCTAGCGGGTCTAGAGACCCAGTACTTC.